Each of the 28 T cell receptor beta chains below was sequenced from the same sample in a study of cytomegalovirus exposure and HLA in healthy donors. TCRdb keeps only in-frame clones here, not all; method: immunoSEQ multiplex PCR. The table lists 300,000 or so clones, 88% of them singletons. Sequencing was done on a sample of PBMCs. These receptors were taken from a man aged 30 to 39 in good health and CMV-seronegative.

The CDR3 region is CASRGDRLKQYF. The DNA for the CDR3 is TGTGCCAGCAGAGGAGACAGGCTGAAACAGTACTTC. This sequence joins TRBV2 and TRBJ2-7; D is possibly TRBD1 (6 bases). Between the trimmed V and J ends, which lost 6 bases and 10 bases, there was a span of 16 bases. CDR1 SNHLY and CDR2 FYNNEI come from the germline V gene. The CDR3 is 12 amino acids.

The CDR3, as DNA: TGCGCCAGCAGCTTGGGGACAAGCCTTTATCAGCCCCAGCATTTT. It encodes CASSLGTSLYQPQHF. The chain couples TRBV5-1 to TRBJ1-5, with a weak D call TRBD1 (5 bases). Trimming cost V 0 bases and J 5 bases, with 12 bases left between them. Germline CDR1 and CDR2: SGHRS and YFSETQ. The CDR3 is 15 residues long.

This chain links TRBV7-9 with TRBJ2-7; possibly TRBD2 for D (7 bases). V gave up 2 bases and J gave up 6 bases, with 11 bases separating them. This CDR3 comprises 13 residues. Germline CDR1 is SEHNR and CDR2 is FQNEAQ (reference sequence). The CDR3 is CASSLMGGLEQYF. The DNA of the CDR3 is TGTGCCAGCAGCTTAATGGGGGGGCTCGAGCAGTACTTC.

The V call is TRBV5-1, the J call TRBJ2-2; 8 bases match TRBD1. Germline V lookup: CDR1 SGHRS, CDR2 YFSETQ. The trim removed 7 bases at V and 1 base at J, leaving 3 bases unmatched. This CDR3 comprises 14 residues. The CDR3 nucleotides read TGCGCCAGCCAAGGACAGGGGAACACCGGGGAGCTGTTTTTT. Amino acids: CASQGQGNTGELFF.

The genes are TRBV30 and TRBJ2-3; 7 nucleotides line up with TRBD2. The CDR3 length is 16 residues. V lost 2 bases and J lost 0; bases outside the gene matches: 8. Germline CDR1 and CDR2: GTSNPN and SVGIG (reference sequence). DNA of the CDR3: TGTGCCTGGAGTTGGTTTCCAGCGGGGAGCACAGATACGCAGTATTTT. Translating it yields CAWSWFPAGSTDTQYF.

V gene TRBV10-3 combines with J gene TRBJ1-1; 10 bases fit TRBD1. Looked up from germline, CDR1 is ENHRY and CDR2 is SYGVKD. The CDR3 runs 15 residues. V lost 9 bases to trimming and J lost 4 bases; unmatched junction nucleotides: 11. This CDR3 reads CAMGRDRGVSTEAFF. CDR3 nucleotides: TGTGCCATGGGGAGGGACAGGGGAGTCAGCACTGAAGCTTTCTTT.

V is TRBV25-1 and J is TRBJ1-4; TRBD1 agrees at 8 bases. Unmatched junction bases numbered 6, after V lost 4 bases and J lost 2 bases. Germline V lookup: CDR1 MGHDK, CDR2 SYGVNS. The CDR3 loop spans 16 amino acids. The CDR3 sequence is CASSGGWTGTNEKLFF. CDR3 DNA: TGTGCCAGCAGTGGGGGGTGGACAGGGACTAATGAAAAACTGTTTTTT.

The CDR3 loop is CASSLHSGLAEQETQYF. In DNA, the CDR3 is TGTGCCAGCAGCTTACATTCCGGACTAGCGGAACAAGAGACCCAGTACTTC. This chain joins TRBV11-2 and TRBJ2-5; 10 bases are shared with TRBD2. The germline V gene encodes CDR1 SGHAT and CDR2 FQNNGV. After removal of 2 bases from V and 2 bases from J, the junction contained 8 bases not matched to a gene. The CDR3 is 17 amino acids.

This rearrangement joins TRBV4-1 to TRBJ1-6; perhaps TRBD1 as D (5 bases). Trimming cost V 0 bases and J 8 bases, with 8 bases left between them. Germline loops: CDR1 MGHRA, CDR2 YSYEKL. This CDR3 is built from 14 residues. DNA for the CDR3: TGCGCCAGCAGCCAAGAAGGGGTAGATTCACCCCTCCACTTT. It translates to CASSQEGVDSPLHF.

In its sample, this clone was seen a few times. The chain employs TRBV2 and TRBJ1-2; D is unclear. Trimming removed 8 bases from V and 3 bases from J, with 10 bases in between. Germline V lookup: CDR1 SNHLY, CDR2 FYNNEI. CDR3 length equals 12 residues. CDR3 loop: CASADGDYGYTF. As DNA, the CDR3 is TGTGCCAGCGCGGACGGGGACTATGGCTACACCTTC.

CDR3 region: CATSRGGGTSSYEQYF. CDR3 DNA: TGTGCCACCAGCAGGGGAGGGGGAACTAGCTCCTACGAGCAGTACTTC. The chain employs TRBV15 and TRBJ2-7; the D gene is possibly TRBD2 (7 bases). V was clipped by 3 bases and J by 0 bases, with 15 bases between them. The CDR3 length is 16 residues. CDR1 LNHNV and CDR2 YYDKDF come from the germline V gene (reference sequence).

This sequence joins TRBV30 and TRBJ2-7, with TRBD2 identical over 11 bases. The CDR3 spans 14 residues. Germline CDR1 reads GTSNPN; CDR2 reads SVGIG (reference sequence). With V trimmed by 5 bases and J by 5 bases, 8 bases remained unmatched. CDR3 sequence reads: CAWESSGGPNEQYF. In DNA form, the CDR3 reads TGTGCCTGGGAGTCTAGCGGGGGGCCCAACGAGCAGTACTTC.

V usage is TRBV5-6 and J usage is TRBJ2-5; possible D gene TRBD1, 6 bases. The V end lost 4 bases, the J end lost 3 bases, and 10 bases lay between the germline ends. The germline gives CDR1 SGHDT, CDR2 YYEEEE. This CDR3 spans 13 amino acids. The DNA for the CDR3 is TGTGCCAGCAGCCTCTGGACAGAAGAGACCCAGTACTTC. Translating it yields CASSLWTEETQYF.

The chain employs TRBV2 and TRBJ1-2; 7 bases fit TRBD1. From germline, CDR1 is SNHLY and CDR2 FYNNEI. The V gene end was trimmed by 6 bases and the J gene end by 4 bases; junction bases not matched to a gene: 11. The CDR3 is made up of 15 amino acids. The CDR3 bases are TGTGCCAGCAGCCTAGACAGGGTTATCGGCTATGGCTACACCTTC. Its translation is CASSLDRVIGYGYTF.

CDR3 sequence: CAISELGTGGNVLTF. The CDR3 DNA reads TGTGCCATCAGTGAGCTGGGGACAGGTGGTAACGTCCTGACTTTC. This chain joins TRBV10-3 and TRBJ2-6, with 8 positions matching TRBD1. V shed 2 bases, J shed 10 bases, and the junction held 7 bases outside the gene matches. This CDR3 comprises 15 residues. Germline assignment: CDR1 ENHRY and CDR2 SYGVKD.

This chain joins TRBV6-5 and TRBJ2-7, with TRBD1 matching 7 bases. Germline loops: CDR1 MNHEY, CDR2 SVGAGI. J was trimmed by 3 bases and V by 2 bases; bases with no gene match: 10. The CDR3 runs to 16 residues. The DNA for the CDR3 is TGTGCCAGCAGTTACGACCACCAGGGGGATAACTACGAGCAGTACTTC. Amino acid sequence: CASSYDHQGDNYEQYF.

The V call is TRBV13, the J call TRBJ2-7; 7 nucleotides align to TRBD1. Germline lookup yields CDR1 PRHDT and CDR2 FYEKMQ (reference sequence). CDR3 length: 14 amino acids. V lost 5 bases to trimming and J lost 5 bases; unmatched junction nucleotides: 9. DNA for the CDR3: TGTGCCAGCAGCCACAGCTTACAGGGGAACGAGCAGTACTTC. This gives the protein CASSHSLQGNEQYF.

The V gene is TRBV12-2, the J gene TRBJ1-1; the table assigns TRBD1, which was not confirmed against the DNA. TRBV12-2 is annotated as a pseudogene. CDR3 length: 14 amino acids. CDR3 in amino acids: CASRFRGANTEAFF. The CDR3 bases are TGTGCAAGTCGCTTCAGGGGTGCGAACACTGAAGCTTTCTTT.

This clone was detected only once. The chain has TRBV19 and TRBJ2-3; perhaps TRBD1 as D (5 bases). The CDR3 loop spans 12 amino acids. From germline, CDR1 is LNHDA and CDR2 SQIVND (reference sequence). The germline V and J ends were trimmed by 2 bases and 8 bases, with 8 bases remaining between them. In DNA, the CDR3 is TGTGCCAGTAGTATACAGGGTGGTACGCAGTATTTT. As protein: CASSIQGGTQYF.

This chain connects TRBV10-3 to TRBJ2-1; D ambiguous. In germline, CDR1 is ENHRY, CDR2 SYGVKD. The V gene lost 3 bases and the J gene lost 10 bases, with 10 bases spanning the gap. The CDR3 loop spans 12 amino acids. The CDR3 is CAISERSLEQFF. The CDR3 coding sequence is TGTGCCATCAGTGAACGGTCCCTGGAGCAGTTCTTC.

The gene calls are TRBV7-2 and TRBJ2-3; TRBD2 matches 10 bases. The CDR3 extends over 15 amino acids. The V segment lost 1 base and the J segment 5 bases; nucleotides outside the gene matches: 3. Per the germline V gene, CDR1 is SGHTA and CDR2 is FQGNSA. CDR3 residues: CASSLEPSGGDTQYF. The DNA of the CDR3 is TGTGCCAGCAGCTTAGAGCCTAGCGGGGGAGATACGCAGTATTTT. The whole variable domain, filled in from reference TRBV7-2 and TRBJ2-3, reads GAGVSQSPSNKVTEKGKDVELRCDPISGHTALYWYRQSLGQGLEFLIYFQGNSAPDKSGLPSDRFSAERTGGSVSTLTIQRTQQEDSAVYLCASSLEPSGGDTQYFGPGTRLTVL.

V usage is TRBV5-6 and J usage is TRBJ2-5; D gene uncertain. From germline, CDR1 is SGHDT and CDR2 YYEEEE. The CDR3 has 14 residues. The V end was cut by 0 bases, the J end by 1 base, with 7 bases between. The CDR3 bases are TGTGCCAGCAGCTTGGTGGGCCTCCAAGAGACCCAGTACTTC. Translation: CASSLVGLQETQYF.

This chain joins TRBV19 and TRBJ2-3; the D is unclear. Trimming took 6 bases from V and 2 from J, leaving 15 bases between them. This CDR3 spans 15 amino acids. Germline CDR1 reads LNHDA; CDR2 reads SQIVND (reference sequence). The CDR3 coding sequence is TGTGCCAGTAGCATACGGCGGAGCGTCACAGATACGCAGTATTTT. Its translation: CASSIRRSVTDTQYF.

The chain is built from TRBV27 and TRBJ1-5, with a tentative D call TRBD1 (6 bases). V lost 5 bases to trimming and J lost 4 bases, with 15 bases between them. Germline V gives CDR1 MNHEY, CDR2 SMNVEV (reference sequence). The CDR3 length is 15 residues. The CDR3 DNA follows: TGTGCCAGCAGTCCTAGTACAGGGTTTAATCAGCCCCAGCATTTT. It codes for CASSPSTGFNQPQHF.

The V and J genes are TRBV7-8 and TRBJ1-2; D not resolved. The germline V and J ends were trimmed by 1 base and 4 bases, with 7 bases remaining between them. CDR3 length equals 13 residues. Germline loops: CDR1 SGHVS, CDR2 FQNEAQ. The DNA for the CDR3 is TGTGCCAGCAGCTTAGGGGCAGGCTATGGCTACACCTTC. Its protein is CASSLGAGYGYTF.

The chain has TRBV11-2 and TRBJ1-2; TRBD1 matches at 7 bases. The J segment lost 3 bases and the V segment lost 6 bases, leaving 16 bases of the junction unmatched. The CDR3 length is 17 residues. Germline loops: CDR1 SGHAT, CDR2 FQNNGV. This CDR3 reads CASRLYSTSTGDYGYTF. For the CDR3, the DNA is TGTGCCAGCAGACTCTACAGCACCTCCACAGGGGACTATGGCTACACCTTC.

The genes are TRBV27 and TRBJ1-5, with D maybe TRBD1 (6 bases). Trimming shortened V by 5 bases and J by 6 bases, and 14 bases separated the two germline ends. Per the germline V gene, CDR1 is MNHEY and CDR2 is SMNVEV (reference sequence). The CDR3 totals 14 residues. The DNA for the CDR3 is TGTGCCAGCAGTGCATCAGGGGAGACTCAGCCCCAGCATTTT. Translating gives CASSASGETQPQHF.

A note on this clone: One junction end does not reproduce the germline sequence, and a read error may be involved. This sequence joins TRBV5-1 and TRBJ1-5, with TRBD1 matching 9 bases. The germline CDR1 and CDR2 sequences are SGHRS and YFSETQ. The CDR3 runs to 15 residues. The CDR3 sequence is CASRLDRGSNQPQHF. The CDR3 bases are TGCGCCAGCAGATTGGACAGGGGTAGCAATCAGCCCCAGCATTTT.